Presented here are 6 T cell receptor delta chains from one specimen sequenced in a study of Vδ1+ human thymocytes. Overall study findings and caveats: Thymic TRG and TRD repertoires appeared highly polyclonal, with Gaussian CDR3 length distributions.

These receptors are not linked to any known antigen. RNA was extracted from the cells and then reverse transcribed. Multiplex PCR used pooled V-gene forward primers and a constant-region reverse primer to amplify CDR3s. TCRdb redid clone calling on the multiplex PCR reads using CATT. The sample records about 55,000 delta-chain clones, around a sixth being singletons. The sequencing input was Vdelta1+ gamma-delta thymocytes from the thymus. Noted subset: FACS-sorted CD3+ TCRalphabeta- TCRVdelta1+ TCRVdelta2- thymocytes. The receptors originated from a boy under two years old who had congenital heart surgery.

The chain combines TRDV1 with TRDJ1, with a possible D match to TRDD2 (5 bases). Trimming removed 3 bases at V and 0 bases at J, with 14 bases between. This CDR3 spans 16 amino acids. The germline V gene has CDR1 TSWWSYY and CDR2 QGS. The CDR3 protein is CALGDPSLFYTDKLIF. In nucleotides, the CDR3 is TGTGCTCTTGGGGATCCTAGTCTTTTCTACACCGATAAACTCATCTTT.

The V call is TRDV1, the J call TRDJ4; TRDD3 might be the D (6 bases). CDR1 and CDR2 (germline): TSWWSYY, QGS. The CDR3 loop spans 17 amino acids. Trimming took 4 bases from V and 3 from J, leaving 24 bases between them. The CDR3, as DNA: TGTGCTCTTGGGGGAGGTACGGGGTACTGGGTAAAGGGACCCCTGATCTTT. Protein: CALGGGTGYWVKGPLIF.

The genes are TRDV1 and TRDJ1; D may be TRDD2 (6 bases). CDR3 length equals 20 residues. CDR1 TSWWSYY and CDR2 QGS come from the germline V gene. Trimming took 4 bases from V and 0 from J, leaving 27 bases between them. The CDR3 DNA sequence: TGTGCTCTTGGGGCCCGCCTAATCCTACACCCGGGGGCCCACACCGATAAACTCATCTTT. Amino acid sequence: CALGARLILHPGAHTDKLIF.

The gene calls are TRDV1 and TRDJ1; 12 bases map to TRDD3. CDR1 is TSWWSYY and CDR2 is QGS in the germline V gene. J was trimmed by 6 bases and V by 2 bases; bases with no gene match: 25. This CDR3 comprises 22 residues. CDR3 amino acids: CALGEISTRILGDTPRRHKLIF. CDR3 nucleotides: TGTGCTCTTGGGGAAATTTCTACGCGCATACTGGGGGATACTCCCAGGCGGCATAAACTCATCTTT.

This chain connects TRDV1 to TRDJ1, with D possibly matching TRDD2 (6 bases). The length of the CDR3 is 17 residues. Trimming left V 4 bases short and J 4 bases short, with 22 bases between. Germline CDR1 reads TSWWSYY; CDR2 reads QGS. CDR3 loop: CALGVGIKVLPSDKLIF. Here the CDR3 DNA reads TGTGCTCTTGGGGTAGGGATCAAGGTCCTACCAAGCGATAAACTCATCTTT.

This clone was detected only a few times. The chain employs TRDV2 and TRDJ1, with TRDD3 matching 7 bases. Germline assignment: CDR1 GEAIGNYY and CDR2 EKD. There are 20 residues in the CDR3. Trimming cost V 0 bases and J 0 bases; bases outside gene matches: 18. This CDR3 is CACDTPSPHWGQTYTDKLIF. The CDR3 DNA reads TGTGCCTGTGACACCCCAAGCCCTCACTGGGGACAAACGTACACCGATAAACTCATCTTT.